This TCR beta chain was found in a study of Ad26.COV2.S vaccination and SARS-CoV-2 variants. Across the whole study: Each vaccinee took Ad26.COV2.S intramuscularly, once or twice 56 days apart.

Looked up from germline, CDR1 is MNHEY and CDR2 is SVGAGI. The CDR3 is 12 amino acids. Trimming cost V 8 bases and J 5 bases, with 12 bases left between them. Treatment here: over 15 received Ad26.COV2.S at low or high dose, single or two shots; 5 received placebo; per-sample allocation not given. It was on day 63 after the first vaccine or placebo injection that samples were taken. Only in-frame clones appear in the TCRdb table, and some are missing; sequencing was by immunoSEQ multiplex PCR. The data hold 300,000 to 400,000 clones, with roughly 90% observed a single time. This specimen was peripheral blood, taken in a trial of Ad26.COV2.S vaccine versus placebo. The TCR comes from a person between 18 and 65 years old who received the Ad26.COV2.S COVID-19 vaccine or a placebo. The chain links TRBV6-5 to TRBJ2-5; D is possibly TRBD2 (5 bases). CDR3 coding DNA: TGTGCCAGCCGGGGAGTATTGGAGACCCAGTACTTC. As protein: CASRGVLETQYF.